A single sample gave rise to the 27 T cell receptor beta chains below, sequenced in a study of CD8+ T cells in alopecia areata. After isolation, RNA underwent reverse transcription to generate cDNA as the sequencing template. Repertoires were generated with immunoSEQ multiplex PCR, while TCRdb's copy carries only in-frame clones and drops some. The data show 7,000 to 7,500 clones, with around 64% seen just once and 16% held by the top ten. Collection of lesional scalp punch biopsies and peripheral blood was performed in alopecia areata patients. This specimen consisted of skin, obtained at week 0. The receptor set was obtained from a human donor with alopecia areata.

The rearrangement links TRBV5-4 to TRBJ1-1, with D uncertain. This CDR3 comprises 13 residues. Trimming pared 0 bases from V and 6 bases from J, leaving 9 bases between. CDR1 is SGHNT and CDR2 is YYREEE in the germline V gene (reference sequence). In DNA form, the CDR3 reads TGTGCCAGCAGCTTGGCGGGGTTCGCTGAAGCTTTCTTT. Amino acids: CASSLAGFAEAFF.

This clone was found a few times. The rearrangement joins TRBV7-3 to TRBJ1-2; D may be TRBD1 (6 bases). Germline V CDR1 and CDR2: SGHTA, FQGTGA. Trimming removed 0 bases at V and 4 bases at J, with 6 bases between. This CDR3 spans 13 amino acids. CDR3 loop: CASSLTGGYGYTF. The CDR3 bases are TGTGCCAGCAGCTTAACAGGGGGCTATGGCTACACCTTC. The full variable domain, completed using reference TRBV7-3 and TRBJ1-2, is GAGVSQTPSNKVTEKGKYVELRCDPISGHTALYWYRQSLGQGPEFLIYFQGTGAADDSGLPNDRFFAVRPEGSVSTLKIQRTERGDSAVYLCASSLTGGYGYTFGSGTRLTVV.

V and J are TRBV14 and TRBJ2-5, with 7 bases that match TRBD2. The CDR3 is 14 residues long. Germline assignment: CDR1 SGHDN and CDR2 FVKESK. J gave up 5 bases and V 4 bases, and 7 bases lay outside the gene matches. The CDR3 loop reads CASSPRLAGETQYF. In nucleotides, the CDR3 is TGTGCCAGCAGCCCGAGACTAGCTGGCGAGACCCAGTACTTC. Filled out from reference TRBV14 and TRBJ2-5, the complete variable domain reads EAGVTQFPSHSVIEKGQTVTLRCDPISGHDNLYWYRRVMGKEIKFLLHFVKESKQDESGMPNNRFLAERTGGTYSTLKVQPAELEDSGVYFCASSPRLAGETQYFGPGTRLLVL.

This rearrangement joins TRBV18 to TRBJ2-1; possibly TRBD2 for D (5 bases). Germline values: CDR1 KGHSH, CDR2 LQKENI. V was clipped by 5 bases and J by 5 bases, with 19 bases between them. The CDR3 extends over 16 amino acids. The CDR3 spells CASSYDYGGTNNEQFF. In DNA, the CDR3 is TGTGCCAGCTCATACGACTATGGCGGTACGAACAATGAGCAGTTCTTC.

The sample holds a few counts of this clone. The J gene is TRBJ2-7, the V gene TRBV5-1; D is perhaps TRBD1 (6 bases). This CDR3 region has 16 residues. CDR1 is SGHRS, CDR2 YFSETQ, per germline. V was clipped by 4 bases and J by 0 bases, with 17 bases between them. The CDR3 region is CASSLSGTPFSYEQYF. The DNA of the CDR3 is TGCGCCAGCAGCCTATCCGGGACACCCTTCTCCTACGAGCAGTACTTC.

This chain connects TRBV7-3 to TRBJ1-1, with D maybe TRBD1 (5 bases). Germline V gives CDR1 SGHTA, CDR2 FQGTGA. V was trimmed by 4 bases and J by 3 bases, leaving 30 bases between them. This CDR3 is 20 amino acids long. CDR3 protein: CASSSFIRRRFRELDTEAFF. CDR3 coding DNA: TGTGCCAGCAGCTCCTTTATCCGCCGTCGATTCAGGGAGTTGGACACTGAAGCTTTCTTT.

The V gene is TRBV19, the J gene TRBJ2-3; no definite D call. The CDR3 totals 13 residues. Germline V gene data show CDR1 as LNHDA and CDR2 as SQIVND (reference sequence). Trimming cost V 6 bases and J 1 base, with 8 bases left between them. This chain's CDR3 is CASSPTGTDTQYF. As DNA, the CDR3 is TGTGCCAGTAGCCCCACCGGCACAGATACGCAGTATTTT.

This clone was counted a single time. The genes are TRBV6-5 and TRBJ2-7, with D tentatively TRBD1 or TRBD2 (5 bases each). The CDR3 has 13 residues. V was clipped by 6 bases and J by 1 base, with 10 bases between them. Germline CDR1 and CDR2: MNHEY and SVGAGI. Written as DNA, the CDR3 is TGTGCCAGCAGGGGGACCCCGTCCTACGAGCAGTACTTC. Translating gives CASRGTPSYEQYF.

The chain uses TRBV30 and TRBJ2-1; D perhaps matches TRBD1 (7 bases). V was clipped by 4 bases and J by 9 bases, with 19 bases between them. The CDR3 has 14 residues. Germline values: CDR1 GTSNPN, CDR2 SVGIG (reference sequence). As DNA, the CDR3 is TGTGCCTGGATACCCTCGCACAGGGGAGGTGAGCAGTTCTTC. This sequence encodes CAWIPSHRGGEQFF.

V gene TRBV6-6 combines with J gene TRBJ2-2; D is possibly TRBD2 (7 bases). Trimming shortened V by 5 bases and J by 7 bases, and 14 bases separated the two germline ends. The CDR3 is 14 amino acids. Germline CDR1 and CDR2: MNHNY and SVGAGI (reference sequence). In DNA, the CDR3 is TGTGCCAGCAGTAGGGGGGGCAGTAACGGGGAGCTGTTTTTT. It codes for CASSRGGSNGELFF.

The chain combines TRBV7-3 with TRBJ2-7; 7 nucleotides line up with TRBD2. Germline trimming cut 2 bases from V and 3 bases from J; bases unmatched to any gene: 4. Germline loops: CDR1 SGHTA, CDR2 FQGTGA. The CDR3 spans 14 residues. The DNA for the CDR3 is TGTGCCAGCAGCTTACATGGGGACTACTACGAGCAGTACTTC. Its protein product is CASSLHGDYYEQYF.

The chain carries TRBV10-3 and TRBJ2-7, with a tentative D call TRBD1 (6 bases). The CDR3 runs 15 residues. V lost 0 bases and J 2 bases, leaving 11 bases between the germline ends. Per the germline V gene, CDR1 is ENHRY and CDR2 is SYGVKD. CDR3 coding DNA: TGTGCCATCAGTGAGTCAAGACAGGTCACCTACGAGCAGTACTTC. The encoded protein is CAISESRQVTYEQYF.

This clone was observed a handful of times. The chain is built from TRBV14 and TRBJ1-1, with a weak D call TRBD1 (6 bases). This CDR3 has 15 residues. V lost 1 base to trimming and J lost 0 bases, with 9 bases between them. Germline V gene data show CDR1 as SGHDN and CDR2 as FVKESK. As DNA, the CDR3 is TGTGCCAGCAGCCAAGGGACAGCTTTGAACACTGAAGCTTTCTTT. Translating it yields CASSQGTALNTEAFF. The entire variable domain, with the rest obtained from reference TRBV14 and TRBJ1-1, is as follows: EAGVTQFPSHSVIEKGQTVTLRCDPISGHDNLYWYRRVMGKEIKFLLHFVKESKQDESGMPNNRFLAERTGGTYSTLKVQPAELEDSGVYFCASSQGTALNTEAFFGQGTRLTVV.

DNA of the CDR3: TGTGCCAGCAGCTTTAGCGGGAGTAGGAATGAGCAGTTCTTC. This codes for CASSFSGSRNEQFF. The chain couples TRBV27 to TRBJ2-1, with 9 positions matching TRBD2. The germline V gene has CDR1 MNHEY and CDR2 SMNVEV (reference sequence). Losses at the gene ends were 6 bases for V and 7 bases for J; bases not matched to a gene: 7. The CDR3 runs to 14 residues.

The table lists this clone with a few counts. This sequence joins TRBV11-3 and TRBJ2-3, with a possible D match to TRBD2 (6 bases). Germline-derived CDR1 and CDR2 are SGHNT and YENEEA. This CDR3 is 14 amino acids long. V was cut by 5 bases and J by 1 base, with 10 bases left in between. CDR3 amino acids: CASSPGLGTDTQYF. DNA of the CDR3: TGTGCCAGCAGCCCGGGACTCGGCACAGATACGCAGTATTTT.

This clone was counted only a few times. The chain recombines TRBV5-6 with TRBJ2-2; D gene unclear. V gave up 0 bases and J gave up 5 bases, with 5 bases separating them. CDR1 is SGHDT, CDR2 YYEEEE, per germline. This CDR3 has 13 amino acids. The CDR3 is CASSLVGTGELFF. The CDR3 nucleotides are TGTGCCAGCAGCTTGGTGGGAACCGGGGAGCTGTTTTTT.

This sequence joins TRBV11-2 and TRBJ2-7; 12 bases line up with TRBD1. The V segment lost 7 bases and the J segment 4 bases; nucleotides outside the gene matches: 11. Germline V gives CDR1 SGHAT, CDR2 FQNNGV. This CDR3 is built from 16 residues. The CDR3 DNA follows: TGTGCCAGCACTTCCCTCGGGACAGGGGGCGCATACGAGCAGTACTTC. Its protein is CASTSLGTGGAYEQYF.

The chain combines TRBV16 with TRBJ1-2, with D uncertain. Looked up from germline, CDR1 is KGHSY and CDR2 is FQNENV. The CDR3 runs to 16 residues. Trimming removed 0 bases from V and 1 base from J, with 12 bases in between. The chain's CDR3 is CASSQSSFWFNYGYTF. The CDR3 DNA reads as TGTGCCAGCAGCCAATCATCTTTCTGGTTTAACTATGGCTACACCTTC.

This clone occurred a few times. The rearrangement uses TRBV5-6 and TRBJ1-2; D possibly corresponds to TRBD1 (5 bases). The CDR3 has 14 residues. Per germline, CDR1 SGHDT and CDR2 YYEEEE. Trimming left V 4 bases short and J 4 bases short, with 14 bases between. The CDR3 reads CASSIRDGTYGYTF. The CDR3 coding sequence is TGTGCCAGCAGCATCCGGGACGGTACCTATGGCTACACCTTC.

The chain is built from TRBV9 and TRBJ2-7, with 7 bases aligning to TRBD1. CDR3 size: 13 residues. The V gene end was trimmed by 1 base and the J gene end by 6 bases; junction bases not matched to a gene: 4. Per the germline V gene, CDR1 is SGDLS and CDR2 is YYNGEE. CDR3: CASSVLTGAEQYF. CDR3 bases: TGTGCCAGCAGCGTATTAACAGGGGCCGAGCAGTACTTC.

The chain combines TRBV18 with TRBJ2-3; D unresolved. This CDR3 spans 13 amino acids. CDR1 is KGHSH, CDR2 LQKENI, per germline. Trimming removed 3 bases from V and 2 bases from J, with 6 bases in between. The CDR3 DNA reads TGTGCCAGCTCACCCCTCACCACAGATACGCAGTATTTT. Its translation is CASSPLTTDTQYF.

The chain couples TRBV7-2 to TRBJ2-7; either TRBD1 or TRBD2 may fit D (5 bases each). The CDR3 runs to 14 residues. Trimming removed 4 bases from V and 0 bases from J, with 10 bases in between. CDR1 SGHTA and CDR2 FQGNSA come from the germline V gene. The CDR3 nucleotides read TGTGCCAGCAGCTCGGGGCGGATCTCCTACGAGCAGTACTTC. Amino acid sequence: CASSSGRISYEQYF.

This clone was seen a handful of times. The chain links TRBV28 to TRBJ2-1, with TRBD2 identical over 10 bases. V shed 3 bases, J shed 5 bases, and the junction held 4 bases outside the gene matches. Germline V CDR1 and CDR2: MDHEN, SYDVKM. The CDR3 spans 15 residues. The DNA of the CDR3 is TGTGCCAGCAGTTTGGCTAGCGGGGGAAACAATGAGCAGTTCTTC. Translating gives CASSLASGGNNEQFF.

The V and J genes are TRBV29-1 and TRBJ1-3; D call uncertain. The germline V gene encodes CDR1 SQVTM and CDR2 ANQGSEA. The CDR3 is made up of 12 amino acids. Trimming took 3 bases from V and 4 from J, leaving 7 bases between them. CDR3 amino acids: CSVDVGGNTIYF. CDR3 in DNA: TGCAGCGTTGATGTTGGGGGAAACACCATATATTTT.

V and J are TRBV5-6 and TRBJ2-1; 9 nucleotides line up with TRBD2. CDR1 SGHDT and CDR2 YYEEEE come from the germline V gene. The CDR3 consists of 15 residues. The V segment lost 0 bases and the J segment 6 bases; nucleotides outside the gene matches: 4. CDR3 in amino acids: CASSLGLAGRNEQFF. The CDR3 DNA reads TGTGCCAGCAGCTTGGGCCTAGCGGGGCGCAATGAGCAGTTCTTC.

The chain recombines TRBV5-1 with TRBJ2-7, with D possibly being TRBD1 or TRBD2 (5 bases each). The germline gives CDR1 SGHRS, CDR2 YFSETQ. This CDR3 contains 19 residues. V dropped 4 bases and J dropped 0 bases, with 26 bases sitting between them. The CDR3 sequence is CASSPGTELSDSLSYEQYF. The CDR3 DNA sequence: TGCGCCAGCAGCCCTGGGACCGAGCTATCCGATTCCCTCTCCTACGAGCAGTACTTC. Full variable domain (remainder filled in from reference TRBV5-1 and TRBJ2-7): KAGVTQTPRYLIKTRGQQVTLSCSPISGHRSVSWYQQTPGQGLQFLFEYFSETQRNKGNFPGRFSGRQFSNSRSEMNVSTLELGDSALYLCASSPGTELSDSLSYEQYFGPGTRLTVT.

The chain employs TRBV2 and TRBJ2-5, with D hard to call. The V end was cut by 2 bases, the J end by 2 bases, with 6 bases between. The CDR3 extends over 13 amino acids. CDR1 and CDR2 from the germline V gene are SNHLY and FYNNEI. Here the CDR3 reads CASSEPFQETQYF. In nucleotides, the CDR3 is TGTGCCAGCAGTGAACCGTTTCAAGAGACCCAGTACTTC.